Below, 30 T cell receptor beta chains from the same sample are listed, as sequenced in a study of response to subunit inactivated influenza vaccine. MiXCR, applied by TCRdb to the RT-PCR reads, yields one record per CDR3 protein. Among more than 400,000 distinct CDR3 sequences listed, approximately 7.8% were seen once. Sample: PBMCs from blood, taken less than 25 months after vaccination. The source of these receptors is a man aged 45-69 years who received an inactivated influenza vaccine.

This clonotype was recorded many times. The chain couples TRBV12-3 or TRBV12-4 to TRBJ2-5; D might be TRBD1 (6 bases). V lost 3 bases to trimming and J lost 4 bases, with 12 bases between them. The CDR3 covers 14 residues. The DNA for the CDR3 is TGTGCCAGCAGTTTGGTGGGGGCGAGAGAGACCCAGTACTTC. Translated: CASSLVGARETQYF.

This clonotype has ten or more counts. The J gene is TRBJ1-5, the V gene TRBV5-1; no reliable D call. With 0 bases removed from V and 6 bases from J, the gap between germline ends came to 13 bases. The CDR3 covers 15 residues. From germline, CDR1 is SGHRS and CDR2 YFSETQ. CDR3 loop: CASSLGESRGQPQHF. The CDR3 bases are TGCGCCAGCAGCTTGGGTGAGAGCCGGGGTCAGCCCCAGCATTTT. Based on the CDR3 plus reference TRBV5-1 and TRBJ1-5, the full variable domain is KAGVTQTPRYLIKTRGQQVTLSCSPISGHRSVSWYQQTPGQGLQFLFEYFSETQRNKGNFPGRFSGRQFSNSRSEMNVSTLELGDSALYLCASSLGESRGQPQHFGDGTRLSIL.

The gene calls are TRBV30 and TRBJ2-1; D might be TRBD1 or TRBD2, each matching 6 bases. This CDR3 is 15 amino acids long. CDR1 GTSNPN and CDR2 SVGIG come from the germline V gene (reference sequence). The V gene lost 8 bases and the J gene lost 4 bases, with 21 bases spanning the gap. In DNA form, the CDR3 reads TGTGCCCGCTCGCGGGGCCCTAGGGGGTACAATGAGCAGTTCTTC. It specifies CARSRGPRGYNEQFF.

The table lists this clonotype with a few counts. Being one base from a much bigger clone, this may be a read error. The chain combines TRBV9 with TRBJ2-3; no clear D. Trimming took 0 bases from V and 5 from J, leaving 1 base between them. CDR1 SGDLS and CDR2 YYNGEE come from the germline V gene. The CDR3 is 11 residues long. CDR3 DNA: TGTGCCAGCAGCGTAGAAGATACGCAGTATTTT. It specifies CASSVEDTQYF. Supplemented by reference TRBV9 and TRBJ2-3, the full variable domain reads DSGVTQTPKHLITATGQRVTLRCSPRSGDLSVYWYQQSLDQGLQFLIQYYNGEERAKGNILERFSAQQFPDLHSELNLSSLELGDSALYFCASSVEDTQYFGPGTRLTVL.

This chain connects TRBV5-1 to TRBJ2-5, with D possibly TRBD1 on 7 matching bases. The V end lost 4 bases, the J end lost 4 bases, and 20 bases lay between the germline ends. The length of the CDR3 is 16 residues. Germline values: CDR1 SGHRS, CDR2 YFSETQ. The CDR3 nucleotides are TGCGCCAGCAGCACTGGAGTGGCCAGGGGGGCAGAGACCCAGTACTTC. Its protein is CASSTGVARGAETQYF. The full variable domain, with the rest looked up from reference TRBV5-1 and TRBJ2-5, is KAGVTQTPRYLIKTRGQQVTLSCSPISGHRSVSWYQQTPGQGLQFLFEYFSETQRNKGNFPGRFSGRQFSNSRSEMNVSTLELGDSALYLCASSTGVARGAETQYFGPGTRLLVL.

J is TRBJ2-5 and V is TRBV4-1, with 11 bases identical to TRBD1. Germline CDR1 and CDR2: MGHRA and YSYEKL. Trimming removed 5 bases from V and 3 bases from J; junction bases left unmatched: 8. The CDR3 contains 16 residues. The CDR3 sequence: CASSYGTGGREETQYF. The CDR3 DNA is TGCGCCAGCAGCTATGGGACAGGGGGGAGAGAAGAGACCCAGTACTTC.

In this sample, this clonotype turned up many times. V is TRBV6-1 and J is TRBJ2-3; 7 bases align to TRBD1. Germline V gene data show CDR1 as MNHNS and CDR2 as SASEGT. CDR3 length equals 14 residues. V shed 6 bases and J 0 bases; nucleotides not matched to a gene: 3. The CDR3: CASRRDRSTDTQYF. CDR3 sequence (DNA): TGTGCCAGCAGGAGGGACAGAAGCACAGATACGCAGTATTTT.

This CDR3 is CASSQRQGISEKLFF. The CDR3 DNA is TGTGCCAGCAGCCAGCGACAGGGTATCAGTGAAAAACTGTTTTTT. The genes are TRBV4-2 and TRBJ1-4; TRBD1 matches at 7 bases. Trimming took 3 bases from V and 7 from J; bases not matched to a gene: 8. Germline-derived CDR1 and CDR2 are LGHNA and YNFKEQ. This CDR3 comprises 15 residues.

This clonotype occurred a few times. The rearrangement links TRBV3-1 to TRBJ2-7, with 7 bases matching TRBD1. CDR3 length: 14 residues. V shed 1 base and J 6 bases; nucleotides not matched to a gene: 6. Germline V gives CDR1 LGHDT, CDR2 YNNKEL (reference sequence). The CDR3 DNA is TGTGCCAGCAGCCAAGTAGGGGGCAGAACCGAGCAGTACTTC. Translating it yields CASSQVGGRTEQYF.

This clonotype was seen at least ten times. The V and J genes are TRBV18 and TRBJ2-7; 14 bases map to TRBD2. V dropped 4 bases and J dropped 3; count of bases not matched to a gene: 8. Germline V gene sequence: CDR1 KGHSH, CDR2 LQKENI. The CDR3 is made up of 17 amino acids. The CDR3: CASSQTSGLAGGYEQYF. DNA for the CDR3: TGTGCCAGCTCACAAACGTCCGGACTAGCGGGAGGCTACGAGCAGTACTTC.

The chain combines TRBV29-1 with TRBJ2-2; unclear D gene. V lost 4 bases and J 3 bases, leaving 6 bases between the germline ends. Germline V CDR1 and CDR2: SQVTM, ANQGSEA. The CDR3 is 12 amino acids. For the CDR3, the DNA is TGCAGCGTTGTGTGGGACACCGGGGAGCTGTTTTTT. This gives the protein CSVVWDTGELFF.

This clonotype was detected only a few times. This chain joins TRBV20-1 and TRBJ2-5; TRBD1 aligns across 9 bases. CDR1 and CDR2 (germline): DFQATT, SNEGSKA (reference sequence). The CDR3 runs 14 residues. J lost 5 bases, V lost 5 bases, and 9 bases had no gene match. As DNA, the CDR3 is TGCAGTGCTTATTCGAACAGGGGGCTGGAGACCCAGTACTTC. Its protein is CSAYSNRGLETQYF.

This clonotype has more than one count but fewer than ten. The V gene is TRBV2, the J gene TRBJ2-5; a possible D gene is TRBD2 (5 bases). The V gene's germline CDR1 is SNHLY and CDR2 FYNNEI. Trimming took 0 bases from V and 2 from J, leaving 13 bases between them. There are 16 residues in the CDR3. The CDR3 DNA is TGTGCCAGCAGTGAAGCTTGGAGGACGGAGCAAGAGACCCAGTACTTC. Translating it yields CASSEAWRTEQETQYF.

Notes on this clonotype: Being one base from a much bigger clone, this may be a read error. The rearrangement uses TRBV20-1 and TRBJ2-7; TRBD2 agrees at 11 bases. CDR1 and CDR2 (germline): DFQATT, SNEGSKA (reference sequence). This CDR3 spans 15 amino acids. CDR3 sequence: CCADPGTSGSYEQYF. The CDR3 DNA reads as TGCTGTGCCGACCCCGGGACTAGCGGATCCTACGAGCAGTACTTC.

This clonotype came up a few times. The chain has TRBV6-2 or TRBV6-3 and TRBJ1-1, with D perhaps matching TRBD1 (6 bases). V lost 7 bases and J lost 9, with 18 bases in between. The length of the CDR3 is 13 residues. Germline V CDR1 and CDR2: MNHEY, SVGEGT. Here the CDR3 DNA reads TGTGCCAGCAAGAGACAGGCGACGGTAAAAGCTTTCTTT. It encodes CASKRQATVKAFF.

This clonotype has only a few counts. The rearrangement joins TRBV12-3 or TRBV12-4 to TRBJ1-1, with D perhaps matching TRBD1 (6 bases). The V end lost 5 bases, the J end lost 0 bases, and 13 bases lay between the germline ends. This CDR3 comprises 15 residues. The CDR3 protein is CASSPGGALNTEAFF. CDR3 DNA: TGTGCCAGCAGTCCCGGGGGGGCTCTGAACACTGAAGCTTTCTTT.

This clonotype has just a few counts. This chain links TRBV2 with TRBJ2-5, with 7 bases fitting TRBD1. V was clipped by 6 bases and J by 0 bases; unmatched bases: 4. This CDR3 spans 14 amino acids. The V gene's germline CDR1 is SNHLY and CDR2 FYNNEI. The CDR3 spells CASSRDSNQETQYF. The CDR3 DNA follows: TGTGCCAGCAGCCGGGACAGCAACCAAGAGACCCAGTACTTC.

This clonotype has only a few counts. The rearrangement links TRBV5-6 to TRBJ2-7; tentatively, D is TRBD2 (5 bases). Germline V gives CDR1 SGHDT, CDR2 YYEEEE. This CDR3 is 16 amino acids long. V was clipped by 0 bases and J by 2 bases, with 15 bases between them. CDR3 loop: CASSLDGGLAPYEQYF. The CDR3, as DNA: TGTGCCAGCAGCTTGGACGGCGGGCTAGCCCCCTACGAGCAGTACTTC.

The sample holds a few counts of this clonotype. The chain employs TRBV2 and TRBJ2-1, with 8 bases fitting TRBD2. Germline CDR1 and CDR2: SNHLY and FYNNEI. CDR3 size: 15 residues. The trim removed 2 bases at V and 2 bases at J, leaving 2 bases unmatched. The CDR3 loop is CASSEWGLAYNEQFF. DNA for the CDR3: TGTGCCAGCAGTGAATGGGGACTAGCCTACAATGAGCAGTTCTTC.

V is TRBV12-3 or TRBV12-4 and J is TRBJ2-3, with D perhaps matching TRBD1 or TRBD2 (6 bases each). The CDR3 has 16 amino acids. The ends were cut back, 3 bases at V and 6 bases at J, with 19 bases in the middle. The CDR3: CASSFVPGAPSDTQYF. In nucleotides, the CDR3 is TGTGCCAGCAGTTTTGTCCCGGGGGCACCATCGGATACGCAGTATTTT.

This clonotype was counted only a few times. V gene TRBV4-1 combines with J gene TRBJ2-7; TRBD2 is a possible D gene (5 bases). The V end lost 4 bases, the J end lost 6 bases, and 19 bases lay between the germline ends. Germline V gene sequence: CDR1 MGHRA, CDR2 YSYEKL. This CDR3 has 15 amino acids. CDR3 residues: CASSPPKRVFSEQYF. CDR3 sequence (DNA): TGCGCCAGCAGCCCCCCGAAGAGGGTGTTTAGCGAGCAGTACTTC.

The J gene is TRBJ2-5, the V gene TRBV6-2 or TRBV6-3; 14 nucleotides line up with TRBD2. Germline CDR1 MNHEY, CDR2 SVGEGT. The CDR3 runs to 14 residues. With V trimmed by 9 bases and J by 4 bases, 4 bases remained unmatched. For the CDR3, the DNA is TGTGCCAGTCCTGGGACTAGCGGGGGAGAGACCCAGTACTTC. Translation gives CASPGTSGGETQYF.

This clonotype was detected many times. The chain carries TRBV28 and TRBJ1-5, with D tentatively TRBD1 (5 bases). Trimming cost V 11 bases and J 4 bases, with 15 bases left between them. The germline CDR1 and CDR2 sequences are MDHEN and SYDVKM. The CDR3 has 13 amino acids. As DNA, the CDR3 is TGTGCCCACTCAGAGACAGCTAATCAGCCCCAGCATTTT. Translating it yields CAHSETANQPQHF. The full variable domain, its missing parts supplied by reference TRBV28 and TRBJ1-5, is DVKVTQSSRYLVKRTGEKVFLECVQDMDHENMFWYRQDPGLGLRLIYFSYDVKMKEKGDIPEGYSVSREKKERFSLILESASTNQTSMYLCAHSETANQPQHFGDGTRLSIL.

This clonotype has a handful of counts. The chain employs TRBV12-3 or TRBV12-4 and TRBJ2-6; D gene ambiguous. Trimming left V 2 bases short and J 0 bases short, with 5 bases between. This CDR3 is built from 15 residues. The chain's CDR3 is CASSLISSGANVLTF. Written as DNA, the CDR3 is TGTGCCAGCAGTTTAATCAGCTCTGGGGCCAACGTCCTGACTTTC.

This chain joins TRBV20-1 and TRBJ1-1; D may be TRBD1 (5 bases). Per germline, CDR1 DFQATT and CDR2 SNEGSKA (reference sequence). Trimming cost V 0 bases and J 4 bases, with 12 bases left between them. The CDR3 length is 14 residues. The CDR3 DNA follows: TGCAGTGCTAGAGACTTCAGGGCCGTCACTGAAGCTTTCTTT. Translated: CSARDFRAVTEAFF.

This clonotype has more than one count but fewer than ten. The V and J genes are TRBV6-2 or TRBV6-3 and TRBJ2-1; no reliable D call. V lost 4 bases, J lost 0 bases, and 7 bases lay in between. The CDR3 totals 14 residues. From germline, CDR1 is MNHEY and CDR2 SVGEGT. CDR3: CASSSGLSYNEQFF. The CDR3 nucleotides are TGTGCCAGCAGTTCCGGCCTCTCCTACAATGAGCAGTTCTTC.

V is TRBV20-1 and J is TRBJ2-1, with TRBD1 matching over 9 bases. Germline CDR1 reads DFQATT; CDR2 reads SNEGSKA (reference sequence). The V segment lost 0 bases and the J segment 5 bases; nucleotides outside the gene matches: 8. The CDR3 runs 16 residues. Here the CDR3 reads CSARDPVTGGDNEQFF. The CDR3, as DNA: TGCAGTGCTAGAGATCCCGTGACAGGGGGAGACAATGAGCAGTTCTTC.

This clonotype was seen at least ten times. V and J are TRBV7-2 and TRBJ2-1; 7 bases map to TRBD2. Per germline, CDR1 SGHTA and CDR2 FQGNSA. The V and J ends lost 5 bases and 6 bases, in that order; junction bases with no gene match: 4. This CDR3 contains 13 residues. For the CDR3, the DNA is TGTGCCAGCAGCCCCGGCGGGGGCAATGAGCAGTTCTTC. This encodes CASSPGGGNEQFF.

The chain links TRBV28 to TRBJ2-5, with a tentative D call TRBD1 (7 bases). From germline, CDR1 is MDHEN and CDR2 SYDVKM. V lost 2 bases to trimming and J lost 2 bases, with 18 bases between them. CDR3 length: 17 residues. DNA of the CDR3: TGTGCCAGCAGTTTAAGAGGCGGCAGGGGGACTCAAGAGACCCAGTACTTC. This gives the protein CASSLRGGRGTQETQYF.

The rearrangement links TRBV20-1 to TRBJ1-2; no clear D gene. Trimming left V 0 bases short and J 7 bases short, with 12 bases between. Per the germline V gene, CDR1 is DFQATT and CDR2 is SNEGSKA (reference sequence). The CDR3 has 13 residues. The CDR3 spells CSARDRLQVGYTF. DNA of the CDR3: TGCAGTGCTAGAGATCGTCTCCAGGTTGGCTACACCTTC.